This TCR beta chain was captured in a study of T cell repertoires in cytomegalovirus infection. This clonotype has at least ten counts. Its antigen is not known. Trimming removed 2 bases at V and 2 bases at J, with 14 bases between. Looked up from germline, CDR1 is SGHTA and CDR2 is FQGNSA. The CDR3 contains 16 residues. MiXCR, run by TCRdb on the reads, gives a single entry per CDR3 protein. The data hold hundreds of thousands of distinct CDR3 sequences, with 33% observed a single time. Sequenced here: cultured PBMCs, sampled from culture after CMV antigen stimulation. The chain uses TRBV7-2 and TRBJ2-3; D perhaps matches TRBD1 (6 bases). The receptor comes from a human donor in good health (CMV status not recorded). Some clones in this sample may be carry-over from other donors' samples. In DNA, the CDR3 is TGTGCCAGCAGCTTAAGAACCCGACAGGACACAGATACGCAGTATTTT. Protein sequence: CASSLRTRQDTDTQYF.